This TCR beta chain was identified in a study of blood T cell repertoires in COVID-19. This CDR3 has 14 amino acids. Trimming left V 1 base short and J 7 bases short, with 11 bases between. The germline V gene encodes CDR1 LGHNA and CDR2 YNFKEQ. In the authors' methods: Estimation of nucleated cell counts relied on the amplification of reference gene primers. TCRdb's copy holds only in-frame clones and misses some; the assay was immunoSEQ multiplex PCR. V, J and clone size reflect that table, while D and trimming were determined from the DNA. The sample contains around 170,000 clones, 88% of which appear only once.

Sequencing was done on a sample of peripheral blood. The sequence was obtained from a man aged 60 to 75 with acute or convalescent COVID-19. This chain connects TRBV4-2 to TRBJ2-1; D is perhaps TRBD2 (5 bases). CDR3 bases: TGTGCCAGCAGCCAAGTCCATGGCGGGAATGAGCAGTTCTTC. Its protein is CASSQVHGGNEQFF.